This T cell receptor (beta chain) was captured by sequencing in a study of shared clonotypes between healthy human individuals. Germline V gene sequence: CDR1 PRHDT, CDR2 FYEKMQ (reference sequence). The CDR3 spans 13 residues. Deletions cut 5 bases from V and 6 bases from J, with 11 bases between. As defined, naive CD8 cells were CD45RO-negative and positively selected for CCR7, with terminally differentiated effector memory CD45RA+ cells excluded. Worth noting for this clone: Its antigen is currently unknown.

Findings and limits, study-wide: Having only a few donors restricted how much genetic and exposure-history diversity was captured. Shared clonotypes: roughly 4.5% naive CD4, around 3.7% naive CD8, roughly 2.4% memory CD4, 0.4% memory CD8. Generally, naive subsets (rather than memory subsets) showed larger estimated richness.

Replicate PCRs run on sorted subsets employed roughly 190 ng DNA, approximately 30,000 T cell genomes. Sequencing used immunoSEQ multiplex PCR; TCRdb keeps in-frame clones, though not all of them. The data show 660,000 or so clones, with around 96% seen just once and about 0.12% held by the top ten. The clonotype comes from a woman aged 25 to 45 in good health. The sample taken for sequencing was naive CD8+ T cells sorted from blood. The chain employs TRBV13 and TRBJ2-1; unclear D gene. The CDR3 reads CASSTGQSNEQFF. The CDR3, as DNA: TGTGCCAGCAGCACCGGTCAATCCAATGAGCAGTTCTTC.